The entry below describes one TCR beta chain. The specificity of this receptor is unknown. Base qualities were left out, and no much larger clone turns up one base away. This specimen comes from a study of a mutant IDH1 vaccine in newly diagnosed glioma (dated by TCRdb to the early 2020s). About the investigation overall: Eight vaccinations were administered to patients in weeks 1, 3, 5, 7, 11, 15, 19 and 23, corresponding to visits V03 through V10. Vaccination began 4-6 weeks after radiotherapy alone, or alongside temozolomide cycles in the chemotherapy-containing groups. Of the 25 to 40 treated patients, roughly 62% were male and about 38% were female, and the mean age was about 40 years. Before enrollment, patients had received standard therapy of radiotherapy alone, temozolomide alone, or radiochemotherapy with temozolomide; most received the combination. Peripheral blood samples were drawn at six visits, namely V03 (baseline), V05, V07, V10, V12 and V13. For exploratory analyses, longitudinal TCRB deep sequencing was carried out in under 30 treated patients wherever samples were available. Here is what the overall study found, with its caveats: The authors stated that sample limitations prevented analyses of patient blood samples from being reproduced. Selection of PBMC samples for TCRB deep sequencing was based on availability. No apparent relationship was observed between pseudoprogression and alterations in the top peripheral T cell clonotypes detected by TCRB sequencing. Across multiple MHC alleles, vaccine-induced immune responses were seen in just over 90% of patients.

Per the publication, the time point label means: week 23, last vaccination. A 20-mer mutant IDH1 peptide at 300 micrograms in Montanide made up each vaccine dose, which was injected subcutaneously together with topical imiquimod. The donors had newly diagnosed IDH1-mutant astrocytomas of WHO grade 3 or 4 that showed loss of nuclear ATRX. The samples were drawn from NOA16, a multicentre, single-arm, open-label phase I trial in Germany that tested a mutant IDH1 peptide vaccine in humans for the first time. Genomic DNA for TCRB sequencing was extracted from EDTA blood using the DNeasy Blood and Tissue Kit. Libraries were made using the immunoSEQ multiplex PCR assay. Rearranged TCR beta chain sequences were amplified using the hsTCRB Kit according to the manufacturer's protocol. An Illumina MiSeq was used to sequence the TCRB libraries. Under the source paper's analysis protocol: The proprietary platform of the kit vendor was used for demultiplexing, trimming and gene mapping. TCRdb provides this immuneACCESS table in a form limited to in-frame rearrangements. Some clones are lacking; in checked studies, under half of them reflect an unresolved V gene, and why the rest are absent is not known. For V, J and clone size, that table is used; D and trimming come from the DNA. The sample contains tens of thousands of clones, approximately 87% of them found a single time. Around 1.5% of the sample belongs to the ten largest clones.

Reading from cysteine to phenylalanine, the CDR3 counts 12 amino acids. Only CDR3 DNA remains: 36 bases, in frame from the first base. CDR1 and CDR2, per the germline V gene (reference sequence), are LNHDA and SQIVND. V lost 6 bases and J lost 5 bases; the stretch between them is 10 bases long. The sample here was PBMCs, taken from a glioma patient whose treatment included an IDH1 peptide vaccine. In this chain, TRBV19 is recombined with TRBJ1-1; no confident D gene assignment can be made. The sequence was obtained from a man between 35 and 55 years old with glioma. The CDR3 is CASSRGGTEAFF. The sequenced DNA: TGTGCCAGTAGCCGTGGTGGAACTGAAGCTTTCTTT.